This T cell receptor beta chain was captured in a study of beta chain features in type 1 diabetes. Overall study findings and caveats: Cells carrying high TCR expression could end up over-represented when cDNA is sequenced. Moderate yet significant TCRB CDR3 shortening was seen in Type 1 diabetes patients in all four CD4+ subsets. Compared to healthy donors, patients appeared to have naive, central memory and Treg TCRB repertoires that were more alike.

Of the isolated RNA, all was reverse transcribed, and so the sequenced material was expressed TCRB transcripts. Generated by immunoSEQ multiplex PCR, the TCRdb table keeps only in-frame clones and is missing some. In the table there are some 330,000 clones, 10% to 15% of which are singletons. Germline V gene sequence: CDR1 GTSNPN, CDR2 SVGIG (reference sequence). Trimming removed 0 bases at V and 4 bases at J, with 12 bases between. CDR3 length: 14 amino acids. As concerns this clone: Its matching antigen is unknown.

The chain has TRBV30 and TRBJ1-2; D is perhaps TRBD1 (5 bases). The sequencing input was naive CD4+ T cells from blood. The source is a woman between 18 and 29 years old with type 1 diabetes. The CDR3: CAWSVPSGLYGYTF. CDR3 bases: TGTGCCTGGAGTGTACCTTCAGGGCTCTATGGCTACACCTTC.